The T cell receptor beta chain under discussion was sequenced for a study of blood T cell repertoires in COVID-19. Study at large: Samples came from the United States, Italy and Spain, spanning acute and convalescent COVID-19.

This clone was detected only a few times. The V and J ends lost 6 bases and 5 bases, in that order; junction bases with no gene match: 6. The CDR3 loop spans 15 amino acids. The germline V gene has CDR1 MNHEY and CDR2 SVGEGT. Original processing methods: For nucleated cells, counts were estimated from reference gene primer amplification. The protocol was immunoSEQ multiplex PCR, while the TCRdb copy is restricted to in-frame clones and leaves out a portion. V and J calls and clone size come straight from that table; D and trimming were deduced from the DNA. The repertoire consists of about 280,000 clones, with 83% occurring once and the leading ten covering 7.5% to 10%.

The sequence was obtained from a woman aged 50 to 60 who had recovered from COVID-19. The sample consisted of peripheral blood. The V and J genes are TRBV6-2 or TRBV6-3 and TRBJ2-5; 13 nucleotides match TRBD2. This CDR3 is CASSRTSGSLETQYF. The CDR3 DNA follows: TGTGCCAGCAGCAGGACTAGCGGGAGTCTGGAGACCCAGTACTTC.